One sample yielded the 20 T cell receptor beta chains listed below, sequenced in a study of identical twins. Using its own MiXCR run on the 5' RACE reads, TCRdb lists one record per CDR3 protein. This table holds about 790,000 distinct CDR3 sequences, 15% to 20% found once. This sample also belongs to another study, concerning T cells expressing NK-cell markers.

Material for sequencing was PBMCs. The receptors stem from a woman aged 18-29 years in good health.

V usage is TRBV19 and J usage is TRBJ2-1; D may be TRBD1 or TRBD2 (5 bases each). This CDR3 has 13 amino acids. Germline V gene data show CDR1 as LNHDA and CDR2 as SQIVND (reference sequence). With 5 bases removed from V and 6 bases from J, the gap between germline ends came to 11 bases. This CDR3 reads CASSWGSFNEQFF. As DNA, the CDR3 is TGTGCCAGTAGTTGGGGGTCTTTCAATGAGCAGTTCTTC.

The table lists this clonotype with a few counts. The genes are TRBV25-1 and TRBJ2-7; 8 bases fit TRBD2. The germline V gene has CDR1 MGHDK and CDR2 SYGVNS. With 8 bases clipped from V and 2 bases from J, the junction kept 8 bases outside the gene matches. CDR3 size: 14 residues. The CDR3 loop is CASGLAGPPYEQYF. For the CDR3, the DNA is TGTGCCAGCGGGTTAGCGGGGCCCCCCTACGAGCAGTACTTC.

This clonotype was seen more than once but under ten times. The chain combines TRBV7-7 with TRBJ2-4, with D possibly matching TRBD1 (5 bases). The CDR3 covers 15 residues. CDR1 SSHAT and CDR2 FNYEAQ come from the germline V gene (reference sequence). V was clipped by 4 bases and J by 1 base, with 11 bases between them. CDR3 protein: CASSSPAGAKNIQYF. For the CDR3, the DNA is TGTGCCAGCAGCTCTCCGGCAGGGGCCAAAAACATTCAGTACTTC. Together with reference TRBV7-7 and TRBJ2-4, the CDR3 gives the full variable domain: GAGVSQSPRYKVTKRGQDVTLRCDPISSHATLYWYQQALGQGPEFLTYFNYEAQPDKSGLPSDRFSAERPEGSISTLTIQRTEQRDSAMYRCASSSPAGAKNIQYFGAGTRLSVL.

This clonotype was observed a few times. CDR3 coding DNA: TGTGCCAGTGGGGCAGGGAACTCTGGAAACACCATATATTTT. Protein: CASGAGNSGNTIYF. The rearrangement links TRBV12-3 or TRBV12-4 to TRBJ1-3; tentatively, D is TRBD1 (5 bases). This CDR3 region has 14 residues. Trimming took off 9 bases at V and 0 bases at J, with 12 bases between the two ends.

The chain couples TRBV20-1 to TRBJ1-1, with D perhaps matching TRBD1 (5 bases). Trimming left V 6 bases short and J 6 bases short, with 11 bases between. Per germline, CDR1 DFQATT and CDR2 SNEGSKA (reference sequence). The CDR3 loop spans 11 amino acids. CDR3 residues: CSALGVAEAFF. The CDR3 DNA is TGCAGTGCCTTGGGGGTCGCTGAAGCTTTCTTT.

This clonotype occurred a few times. This chain links TRBV29-1 with TRBJ2-1, with 13 bases lining up with TRBD2. This CDR3 contains 14 residues. V gave up 7 bases and J gave up 9 bases; unmatched junction bases: 9. Germline-derived CDR1 and CDR2 are SQVTM and ANQGSEA. The CDR3 nucleotides read TGCAGCGCTCCCCTACTAGCGGGGGGGCGTGAGCAGTTCTTC. Protein product: CSAPLLAGGREQFF.

J is TRBJ2-6 and V is TRBV29-1, with TRBD2 as a possible D gene (7 bases). The V and J ends lost 6 bases and 3 bases respectively, with 18 bases between them. The CDR3 covers 16 residues. Germline V lookup: CDR1 SQVTM, CDR2 ANQGSEA. This CDR3 is CSVEGGPQDGANVLTF. In nucleotides, the CDR3 is TGCAGCGTCGAGGGGGGGCCTCAAGATGGGGCCAACGTCCTGACTTTC.

The V call is TRBV7-2, the J call TRBJ2-7, with TRBD2 matching 9 bases. The ends lost 5 bases at V and 4 bases at J; junction bases unmatched: 12. Per the germline V gene, CDR1 is SGHTA and CDR2 is FQGNSA. This CDR3 is 16 amino acids long. The CDR3 nucleotides read TGTGCCAGCAGCCTCAGTGGTAGCGGGAGCTTTTACGAGCAGTACTTC. Residues: CASSLSGSGSFYEQYF.

This clonotype was counted a few times. CDR3 residues: CASSYERPRNEQFF. The CDR3 nucleotides read TGTGCCAGCAGTTACGAACGACCCCGCAATGAGCAGTTCTTC. The chain combines TRBV6-5 with TRBJ2-1; D gene ambiguous. The CDR3 has 14 residues. The V and J ends lost 2 bases and 6 bases respectively, with 11 bases between them. The germline V gene encodes CDR1 MNHEY and CDR2 SVGAGI.

About this clonotype: One junction end does not reproduce the germline sequence, and a read error may be involved. V is TRBV29-1 and J is TRBJ2-7; 8 bases are a match to TRBD1. Germline V gene data show CDR1 as SQVTM and CDR2 as ANQGSEA. The CDR3 sequence is 12 residues long. The CDR3 coding sequence is TGCAGCGTTGGCTCTTGGGACAGGATAAAATCCTTC. It codes for CSVGSWDRIKSF.

This clonotype has more than one count but fewer than ten. The rearrangement uses TRBV27 and TRBJ2-5; D not resolved. Germline CDR1 is MNHEY and CDR2 is SMNVEV (reference sequence). The CDR3 consists of 14 residues. V lost 5 bases to trimming and J lost 5 bases, with 15 bases between them. The CDR3 bases are TGTGCCAGCAGTCCCCTCGACACTTCGGAGACCCAGTACTTC. It codes for CASSPLDTSETQYF.

This clonotype showed up many times. The rearrangement joins TRBV30 to TRBJ2-7; a weak D match, TRBD2 (5 bases). V was pared by 3 bases and J by 6 bases, with 15 bases between. CDR3 length: 13 residues. From germline, CDR1 is GTSNPN and CDR2 SVGIG (reference sequence). The CDR3 loop reads CAWSVGGEGEQYF. CDR3 nucleotide sequence: TGTGCCTGGAGCGTCGGCGGCGAGGGCGAGCAGTACTTC.

The V and J genes are TRBV7-9 and TRBJ1-2; D is undetermined. This CDR3 has 13 amino acids. In germline, CDR1 is SEHNR, CDR2 FQNEAQ (reference sequence). Between the trimmed V and J ends, which lost 1 base and 7 bases, there was a span of 10 bases. CDR3 sequence: CASSLEGRAGYTF. DNA for the CDR3: TGTGCCAGCAGCTTAGAGGGAAGGGCTGGCTACACCTTC.

The chain recombines TRBV5-1 with TRBJ2-1; 9 bases line up with TRBD2. The CDR3 runs to 15 residues. J gave up 6 bases and V 4 bases, and 8 bases lay outside the gene matches. Per the germline V gene, CDR1 is SGHRS and CDR2 is YFSETQ. Written as DNA, the CDR3 is TGCGCCAGCAGCGTCTGGGGACTAGCTGTCAATGAGCAGTTCTTC. It yields the protein CASSVWGLAVNEQFF.

This clonotype was observed a few times. The rearrangement joins TRBV10-3 to TRBJ2-3; TRBD1 agrees at 7 bases. The CDR3 consists of 16 residues. Looked up from germline, CDR1 is ENHRY and CDR2 is SYGVKD. V dropped 0 bases and J dropped 4; count of bases not matched to a gene: 7. CDR3 bases: TGTGCCATCAGTGAGTCGAGAAGGACAGGCGCAGATACGCAGTATTTT. Translated, it gives CAISESRRTGADTQYF.

This clonotype has a handful of counts. The CDR3 DNA reads as TGCGCCAGCAGTAAGAGCGGCTCCTACAATGAGCAGTTCTTC. Its translation: CASSKSGSYNEQFF. The V and J genes are TRBV10-1 and TRBJ2-1; possibly TRBD2 for D (5 bases). Trimming took off 5 bases at V and 0 bases at J, with 8 bases between the two ends. The CDR3 length is 14 residues. Germline V CDR1 and CDR2: WNHNN, SYGVQD (reference sequence).

This clonotype came up many times. The chain uses TRBV4-2 and TRBJ2-7; 8 nucleotides align to TRBD1. Germline V lookup: CDR1 LGHNA, CDR2 YNFKEQ. The CDR3 contains 15 residues. J gave up 2 bases and V 0 bases, and 3 bases lay outside the gene matches. The CDR3 protein is CASSQEGQDPYEQYF. The DNA for the CDR3 is TGTGCCAGCAGCCAAGAGGGACAGGACCCCTACGAGCAGTACTTC.

DNA for the CDR3: TGTGCCAGCAGCGGGGTCGGAGATAGAAGTAATGAGCAGTTCTTC. This translates into CASSGVGDRSNEQFF. The chain has TRBV7-2 and TRBJ2-1; D is undetermined. The germline gives CDR1 SGHTA, CDR2 FQGNSA. There are 15 residues in the CDR3. V lost 5 bases and J lost 7, with 18 bases in between.

V is TRBV27 and J is TRBJ2-7; D not certain. Germline assignment: CDR1 MNHEY and CDR2 SMNVEV (reference sequence). The CDR3 is 14 amino acids. Trimming took off 1 base at V and 4 bases at J, with 11 bases between the two ends. The chain's CDR3 is CASSLWTSGYEQYF. CDR3 nucleotides: TGTGCCAGCAGTTTATGGACCTCCGGTTACGAGCAGTACTTC.

The chain uses TRBV3-1 and TRBJ2-7; tentatively, D is TRBD1 or TRBD2 (5 bases each). Trimming pared 4 bases from V and 2 bases from J, leaving 21 bases between. Germline V lookup: CDR1 LGHDT, CDR2 YNNKEL (reference sequence). This CDR3 region has 17 residues. CDR3 loop: CASSLLGRSIGAYEQYF. Here the CDR3 DNA reads TGTGCCAGCAGCCTACTAGGACGGTCTATAGGGGCCTACGAGCAGTACTTC.